This T cell receptor (beta chain) was captured by sequencing in a study of CD8+ T cells in alopecia areata (dated by TCRdb to the late 2010s). About the study as a whole: The treated patients took part in an open-label pilot trial in which moderate-to-severe alopecia areata was treated with oral tofacitinib at 5 to 10 mg twice daily. Patients received tofacitinib for 6 to 18 months and were then followed off drug for 6 months to check for delayed response and recurrence. The study used high-throughput TCRbeta sequencing to examine T cell clonal expansion in alopecia areata, in both the C3H/HeJ mouse model and human patients. RNA came from the PAXgene miRNA kit for fixed scalp, the miRNeasy kit for PBMCs, and the RNeasy kit for mouse skin. Scalp clonality was compared across normal scalp (n=4), patchy alopecia areata scalp (n=8), and alopecia totalis/universalis scalp (n=8). Scalp tissue and sorted CD4+ and CD8+ peripheral blood T cells from patchy and totalis/universalis alopecia areata patients and from healthy controls were covered by human TCRbeta sequencing. TCRbeta CDR3 regions were amplified by immunoSEQ multiplex PCR using 35 Vbeta forward and 13 Jbeta reverse primers. Biopsies were taken from tofacitinib-treated patients at baseline and again at 4 and 24 weeks into treatment, and several of those patients also had a later scalp biopsy. The SALT score, which quantifies the percentage of affected scalp surface area, was used to measure disease severity in treated patients.

CDR1 PRHDT and CDR2 FYEKMQ are derived from the germline V gene (reference sequence). V is reduced by 8 bases and J by 7 bases, leaving a spacing of 18 bases between them. The CDR3 spans 13 residues, from the cysteine through the phenylalanine. The only DNA kept is the CDR3, 39 bases in frame from the first base. As for this clone: This clone's antigen is unknown. The sample holds no much larger clone one base away, and base qualities are not on file.

The sample's time point label, decoded: around 24 weeks on oral tofacitinib. The sample's treatment or condition label is to be understood as: oral pan-JAK inhibitor, 5-10 mg twice daily. Lesional scalp punch biopsies and peripheral blood were collected from alopecia areata patients. PBMCs were separated by density centrifugation and stained for CD3, CD4 and CD8, after which CD4+ and CD8+ T cells were sorted on a FACSAria. What the research found in general, with its limitations: During tofacitinib treatment, many expanded lesional clones remained in scalp and blood, and this persistence may partly explain relapse after treatment is stopped. Lesional scalp, especially in alopecia totalis/universalis, showed higher clonality and more expanded CD8+ clones than normal scalp, suggesting antigenic drive. With tofacitinib, both scalp clonality and the number of expanded CD8+ clones among the top 100 scalp clones went down significantly. Unlike mouse skin, which is dominated by gammadelta T cells, normal human skin has resident alphabeta T cells that are also sequenced, and this complicates analysis of the scalp TCR repertoire. Compared with mice, TCR sequences shared between patients were less clear, possibly partly because of HLA diversity across the patient population. Because the treated cohort was small and had just a single nonresponder, larger studies are needed to establish links between baseline CD8+ expansion and response.

The library relied on the immunoSEQ multiplex PCR assay. To provide template for TCR sequencing, every sample had RNA extracted and reverse transcribed into cDNA. First-strand cDNA was synthesized with SuperScript III using a 2:1 mix of oligo-dT and random hexamers. A synthetic immune receptor repertoire was used to gauge amplification bias, and whatever bias remained was removed computationally. As for the original processing: Raw reads were preprocessed to remove errors, and CDR3 was defined according to IMGT conventions as the region from the conserved cysteine to phenylalanine. To get clonality, Shannon entropy was normalized by log2 of the number of productive unique TCRs and the result was subtracted from 1. Whether each scalp clone was CD4 or CD8 was inferred by checking scalp TCRbeta sequences against the CD4 and CD8 repertoires from sorted blood. The immuneACCESS repertoire file appears here via TCRdb, limited to in-frame rearrangements. These files lack a portion of the clones; in checked studies, under half of the deficit traces to unresolved V genes, and the cause of the others is not known. V, J and clone size were drawn from that table, and D and trimming were deduced from the DNA. Here the sample has around 110,000 clones; around three fifths occur a single time. 10% to 15% of the sample is in the top ten clones.

This receptor was taken from a human donor with alopecia areata. Material: CD8+ T cells sorted from blood, obtained at week 24, from a patient treated with tofacitinib. The chain links TRBV13 with TRBJ2-7, with the D call perhaps TRBD1 or TRBD2, each one matching 6 bases. Here the CDR3 is given as CASRRGTRGEQYF. The bases are TGTGCCAGCCGTCGGGGGACCAGGGGTGAGCAGTACTTC.